The clone carrying this T cell receptor (beta chain) was found once. What it binds is not known. The sample is drawn from a study of blood T cells in healthy people across ages. Whole-study findings and limits: More naive CD4+ cells and higher diversity were found in long-lived than in aged donors. Age advanced and TCR beta diversity per million T cells fell, roughly linearly.

Next came a second PCR, run for roughly 6 to 11 cycles, which used a sample-barcoded 5' primer along with a J-beta primer mix. Each of the cDNA molecules was tagged by a template-switch adaptor with 12 random nucleotides. TCRdb reprocessed the 5' RACE reads with MiXCR, giving one entry per CDR3 protein. Altogether about 680,000 distinct CDR3 sequences are present, around 49% being singletons, with the ten largest covering about 32%. The CDR3 length is 17 residues. The V segment lost 2 bases and the J segment 10 bases; nucleotides outside the gene matches: 17. Germline V gives CDR1 SGHRS, CDR2 YFSETQ.

The clonotype comes from a woman aged 60 to 75 in good health. The rearrangement links TRBV5-1 to TRBJ2-1, with 8 positions matching TRBD2. Sequencing was done on a sample of blood. CDR3 protein: CASSFVPSDSGGREQFF. In DNA form, the CDR3 reads TGCGCCAGCAGCTTTGTCCCTAGTGACAGCGGGGGTCGCGAGCAGTTCTTC.